This TCR beta chain was obtained from a study of T cells in Graves' hyperthyroidism and ophthalmopathy. This clonotype was observed many times. Amplification of TCR beta CDR3 regions used RNA as the template. During a first-round RT-PCR of the TCR CDR3, the HTBI primer set was used. TCRdb reprocessed the multiplex PCR reads via MiXCR and lists one record per CDR3 protein. The table lists hundreds of thousands of distinct CDR3 sequences, roughly 15% of them singletons. The CDR3 sequence is 14 residues long. V gave up 4 bases and J gave up 0 bases; unmatched junction bases: 1. The germline V gene has CDR1 MNHNS and CDR2 SASEGT.

The sample consisted of blood. This receptor was identified in a woman aged 40 to 49 with Graves' ophthalmopathy. The genes are TRBV6-1 and TRBJ2-5, with TRBD2 identical over 8 bases. The CDR3 sequence: CASSASGYQETQYF. CDR3 DNA: TGTGCCAGCAGTGCTAGCGGGTACCAAGAGACCCAGTACTTC.